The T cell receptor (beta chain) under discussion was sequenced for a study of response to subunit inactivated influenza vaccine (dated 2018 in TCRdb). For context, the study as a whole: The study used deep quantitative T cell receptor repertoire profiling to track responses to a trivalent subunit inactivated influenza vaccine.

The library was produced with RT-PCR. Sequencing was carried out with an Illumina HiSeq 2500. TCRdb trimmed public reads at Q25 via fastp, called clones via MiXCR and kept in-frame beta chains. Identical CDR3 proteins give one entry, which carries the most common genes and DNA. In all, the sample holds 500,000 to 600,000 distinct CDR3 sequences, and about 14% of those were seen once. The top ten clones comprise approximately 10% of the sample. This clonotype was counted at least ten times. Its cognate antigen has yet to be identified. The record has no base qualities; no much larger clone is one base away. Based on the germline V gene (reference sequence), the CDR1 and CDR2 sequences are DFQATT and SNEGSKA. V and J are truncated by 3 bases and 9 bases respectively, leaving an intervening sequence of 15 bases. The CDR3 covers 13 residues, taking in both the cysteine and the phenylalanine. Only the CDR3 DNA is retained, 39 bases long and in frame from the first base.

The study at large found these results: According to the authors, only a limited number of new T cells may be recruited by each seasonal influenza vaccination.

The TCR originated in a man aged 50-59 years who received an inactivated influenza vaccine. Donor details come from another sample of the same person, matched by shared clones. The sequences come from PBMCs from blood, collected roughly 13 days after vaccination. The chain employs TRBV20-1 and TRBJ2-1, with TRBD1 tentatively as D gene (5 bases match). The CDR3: CSARRQGPPEQFF. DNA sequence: TGCAGTGCTAGGCGTCAGGGCCCCCCTGAGCAGTTCTTC.